These T cell receptor beta chains were read from a single sample in a study of blood T cells in healthy people across ages. TCRdb re-analysed the 5' RACE reads in MiXCR, keeping a single row per CDR3 protein. The data hold approximately 900,000 distinct CDR3 sequences, with 25% to 30% observed a single time. The sample also formed part of further work on T cells of mothers and their children.

The material sequenced was blood. These receptors were obtained from a woman aged 40 to 50 in good health. Both conserved end residues are part of each CDR3. D genes are given only for firm matches. Clone size appears in some rows only: once, few, many, or a class for an expanded clone.

J gene | clone size | D gene | V gene | CDR3 protein | CDR3 DNA
TRBJ1-5 | many | TRBD1 | TRBV20-1 | CSALQGIRQPQHF | TGCAGTGCTCTACAGGGGATACGCCAGCCCCAGCATTTT
TRBJ2-7 | - | - | TRBV3-1 | CASSLGTGSSGGEQYF | TGTGCCAGCAGCCTAGGCACAGGGTCCTCAGGTGGCGAGCAGTACTTC
TRBJ1-4 | few | - | TRBV7-9 | CASSRPNEKLFF | TGTGCCAGCAGCCGGCCTAATGAAAAACTGTTTTTT
TRBJ1-1 | - | - | TRBV12-3/TRBV12-4 | CASSLPRRLNTEAFF | TGTGCCAGCAGTTTACCCAGGAGACTCAATACTGAAGCTTTCTTT
TRBJ2-3 | - | - | TRBV9 | CASSVRGGEMADTQYF | TGTGCCAGCAGCGTTCGAGGGGGGGAAATGGCAGATACGCAGTATTTT
TRBJ2-4 | - | - | TRBV6-1 | CASSEETARLKNIQYF | TGTGCCAGCAGTGAAGAAACAGCGAGATTAAAAAACATTCAGTACTTC
TRBJ2-7 | many | - | TRBV6-1 | CASVQIYEQYF | TGTGCCAGCGTCCAGATCTACGAGCAGTACTTC
TRBJ2-2 | - | TRBD1 | TRBV10-2 | CASSEETGRGWTGELFF | TGCGCCAGCAGTGAGGAGACGGGCAGGGGGTGGACCGGGGAGCTGTTTTTT
TRBJ2-5 | - | - | TRBV28 | CASSLRLDPLYF | TGTGCCAGCAGTTTACGTCTGGATCCCCTGTACTTC
TRBJ1-2 | many | - | TRBV4-3 | CASSQEYTPIYGYTF | TGCGCCAGCAGCCAAGAATACACTCCTATCTATGGCTACACCTTC
TRBJ1-1 | many | - | TRBV29-1 | CSVEGASGQVNTEAFF | TGCAGCGTTGAAGGAGCTTCGGGGCAGGTGAACACTGAAGCTTTCTTT
TRBJ1-5 | few | TRBD1 | TRBV7-2 | CASSLEGAVGHQPQHF | TGTGCCAGCAGCCTCGAGGGGGCCGTGGGGCATCAGCCCCAGCATTTT
TRBJ1-5 | - | - | TRBV2 | CASTGVGSGTQHF | TGTGCAAGCACGGGTGTAGGCAGCGGGACCCAGCATTTT
TRBJ1-6 | many | - | TRBV10-3 | CAIRDPNSPLHF | TGTGCCATCAGGGATCCGAATTCACCCCTCCACTTT
TRBJ2-7 | - | - | TRBV7-2 | CASSLGQYAYRQYF | TGTGCCAGCAGCTTAGGGCAGTACGCCTACAGGCAGTACTTC
TRBJ2-7 | many | - | TRBV28 | CASSPDYPYEQYF | TGTGCCAGCAGTCCCGACTACCCATACGAGCAGTACTTC
TRBJ2-1 | few | TRBD1 | TRBV18 | CASSPLSGTDNEQFF | TGTGCCAGCTCACCACTCTCCGGGACAGACAATGAGCAGTTCTTC
TRBJ1-6 | few | - | TRBV6-5 | CASSPVLALHSPLHF | TGTGCCAGCAGCCCCGTTCTGGCCCTCCATTCACCCCTCCACTTT
TRBJ2-1 | - | - | TRBV13 | CASSLEGGVYVMNEQFF | TGTGCCAGCAGCTTAGAGGGCGGGGTATATGTGATGAATGAGCAGTTCTTC
TRBJ2-1 | few | - | TRBV3-1 | CASSQEQDNEQFF | TGTGCCAGCAGCCAAGAACAGGACAATGAGCAGTTCTTC
TRBJ2-7 | - | - | TRBV20-1 | CSASGLGGNEQYF | TGCAGTGCTAGCGGCCTAGGGGGGAATGAGCAGTACTTC
TRBJ2-5 | many | TRBD2 | TRBV3-1 | CASSQSSSGGGETQYF | TGTGCCAGCAGCCAAAGTTCTAGCGGGGGGGGGGAAACCCAGTACTTC
TRBJ1-2 | few | - | TRBV9 | CASSGSREGGYTF | TGTGCCAGCAGCGGTTCTCGGGAGGGGGGCTACACCTTC
TRBJ1-2 | - | - | TRBV5-8 | CASSLGLVAGGPRKNYGYTF | TGTGCCAGCAGCTTGGGTCTAGTCGCCGGGGGTCCCCGAAAGAACTATGGCTACACCTTC
TRBJ1-6 | few | - | TRBV20-1 | CSARDLGVLSPLHF | TGCAGTGCTAGAGATCTCGGGGTGCTCTCACCCCTCCACTTT
TRBJ2-3 | few | - | TRBV7-9 | CASSLAPPTDTQYF | TGTGCCAGCAGCTTAGCGCCGCCAACAGATACGCAGTATTTT
TRBJ1-2 | - | - | TRBV20-1 | CSARDQANYGYTF | TGCAGTGCTAGAGATCAGGCTAACTATGGCTACACCTTC
TRBJ2-7 | many | - | TRBV29-1 | CSVGTSYEQYF | TGCAGCGTTGGCACGAGCTACGAGCAGTACTTC
TRBJ1-4 | few | - | TRBV4-1 | CANSETPATNEKLFF | TGCGCCAACAGCGAGACACCTGCAACTAATGAAAAACTGTTTTTT
TRBJ2-1 | many | - | TRBV27 | CASSLGSAGNEQFF | TGTGCCAGCAGTTTGGGGTCGGCCGGCAATGAGCAGTTCTTC
TRBJ1-2 | - | - | TRBV5-1 | CASSLLERGGYTF | TGCGCCAGCAGCTTGCTCGAGAGAGGTGGCTACACCTTC
TRBJ1-4 | - | - | TRBV28 | CASSLWRDNVEKLFF | TGTGCCAGCAGTTTATGGAGGGACAACGTAGAAAAACTGTTTTTT
TRBJ1-2 | - | - | TRBV5-1 | CASSLALGPYGYTF | TGCGCCAGCAGCTTGGCCCTGGGTCCCTATGGCTACACCTTC
TRBJ1-2 | - | - | TRBV12-3/TRBV12-4 | CASSFEGANYGYTF | TGTGCCAGCAGTTTTGAGGGTGCAAACTATGGCTACACCTTC
TRBJ2-7 | - | - | TRBV5-1 | CASSTGGAGEQYF | TGCGCCAGCAGCACGGGGGGCGCGGGGGAGCAGTACTTC